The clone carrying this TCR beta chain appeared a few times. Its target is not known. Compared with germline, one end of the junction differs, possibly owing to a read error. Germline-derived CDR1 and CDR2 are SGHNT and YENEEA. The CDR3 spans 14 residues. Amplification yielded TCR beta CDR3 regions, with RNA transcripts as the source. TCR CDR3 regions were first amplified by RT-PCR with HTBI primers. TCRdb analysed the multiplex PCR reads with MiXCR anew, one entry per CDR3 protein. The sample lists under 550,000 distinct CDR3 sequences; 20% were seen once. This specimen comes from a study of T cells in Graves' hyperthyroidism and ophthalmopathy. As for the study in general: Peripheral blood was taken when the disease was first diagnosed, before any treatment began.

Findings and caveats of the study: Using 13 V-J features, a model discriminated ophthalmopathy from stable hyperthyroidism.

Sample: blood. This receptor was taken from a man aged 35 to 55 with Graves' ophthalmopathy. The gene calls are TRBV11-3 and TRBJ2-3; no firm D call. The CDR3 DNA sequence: TGTACCAGCAGCCAGCCTTGGCCCACAGATACGCAGTATTTT. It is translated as CTSSQPWPTDTQYF. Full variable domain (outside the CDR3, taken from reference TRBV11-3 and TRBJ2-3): EAGVVQSPRYKIIEKKQPVAFWCNPISGHNTLYWYLQNLGQGPELLIRYENEEAVDDSQLPKDRFSAERLKGVDSTLKIQPAELGDSAVYLCTSSQPWPTDTQYFGPGTRLTVL.